The present TCR beta chain was sequenced within a study of T cells in Graves' hyperthyroidism and ophthalmopathy. The CDR3 extends over 16 amino acids. CDR1 LNHDA and CDR2 SQIVND come from the germline V gene (reference sequence). With 2 bases removed from V and 4 bases from J, the gap between germline ends came to 17 bases. This clonotype was picked up many times. There were TCR beta CDR3 regions amplified from RNA transcripts. Researchers ran a first-round RT-PCR on the TCR CDR3 using the HTBI primer set. From the multiplex PCR reads, TCRdb called clonotypes with MiXCR, one entry per CDR3 protein. The repertoire includes about 300,000 distinct CDR3 sequences, about 19% of them detected once, and about 35% sits in the top ten. PBMCs stemmed from less than 13 ml fresh peripheral blood.

Sequencing was performed on blood. The clonotype was recovered from a man aged 50-60 years with Graves' ophthalmopathy. The chain is built from TRBV19 and TRBJ1-1; a possible D gene is TRBD1 (6 bases). CDR3 sequence reads: CASSIMGTNRGTEAFF. DNA for the CDR3: TGTGCCAGTAGTATAATGGGGACAAACCGAGGCACTGAAGCTTTCTTT. Together with reference TRBV19 and TRBJ1-1, the CDR3 gives the full variable domain: DGGITQSPKYLFRKEGQNVTLSCEQNLNHDAMYWYRQDPGQGLRLIYYSQIVNDFQKGDIAEGYSVSREKKESFPLTVTSAQKNPTAFYLCASSIMGTNRGTEAFFGQGTRLTVV.